These T cell receptor beta chains were read from a single sample in a study of a mutant IDH1 vaccine in newly diagnosed glioma. Produced via immunoSEQ multiplex PCR; TCRdb's table is partial and in-frame only. Of fewer than 45,000 clones in the sample, more than 90% were seen once. The source material was PBMCs, sampled from a glioma patient treated with radiotherapy, temozolomide or both. The receptors originated from a man aged 18 to 29 with glioma. Each CDR3 is given with its conserved first and last residue. The D gene is left open where the match is weak.

d_call: .
v_call: TRBV7-2
j_call: TRBJ1-1
cdr3_aa: CASSPWWNTEAFF

d_call: .
v_call: TRBV9
j_call: TRBJ2-2
cdr3_aa: CASSVLASNTGELFF

d_call: TRBD1
v_call: TRBV5-4
j_call: TRBJ1-2
cdr3_aa: CASSPGTDPNYGYTF

d_call: .
v_call: TRBV11-2
j_call: TRBJ1-4
cdr3_aa: CASSLAPTWGPSGFEKLFF

d_call: .
v_call: TRBV30
j_call: TRBJ1-2
cdr3_aa: CAWSLGVDYGYTF

d_call: .
v_call: TRBV9
j_call: TRBJ1-2
cdr3_aa: CASSQGLREGYTF

d_call: .
v_call: TRBV27
j_call: TRBJ2-2
cdr3_aa: CASSFTYTGELFF

d_call: .
v_call: TRBV7-2
j_call: TRBJ1-1
cdr3_aa: CASSLWRNTEAFF

d_call: .
v_call: TRBV6-1
j_call: TRBJ2-3
cdr3_aa: CASGGLSTDTQYF

d_call: .
v_call: TRBV7-9
j_call: TRBJ1-1
cdr3_aa: CASTDGQMNTEAFF